This T cell receptor beta chain was found in a study of cytomegalovirus exposure and HLA in healthy donors. Study as a whole: Early released data comprised 80 million to 100 million unique TCRs from HLA-typed donors.

The PCR employed 60 Vbeta primers together with 13 Jbeta primers. Sequencing was performed with immunoSEQ multiplex PCR; in TCRdb, only in-frame clones are kept and a portion is missing. The sample holds about 94,000 clones, roughly 73% seen once. Each donor was nominally healthy when sampled (though unrecorded immune exposures were likely). With V trimmed by 7 bases and J by 3 bases, 10 bases remained unmatched. The CDR3 sequence is 15 residues long. Germline CDR1 reads LNHDA; CDR2 reads SQIVND (reference sequence). What was sequenced was PBMCs. J is TRBJ1-2 and V is TRBV19; the match to TRBD1 covers 8 bases. The clonotype comes from a woman aged 40 to 50 in good health and CMV-seronegative. As DNA, the CDR3 is TGTGCCAGTACGACAGGGGCCCCGGGAGACTATGGCTACACCTTC. Amino acid sequence: CASTTGAPGDYGYTF.